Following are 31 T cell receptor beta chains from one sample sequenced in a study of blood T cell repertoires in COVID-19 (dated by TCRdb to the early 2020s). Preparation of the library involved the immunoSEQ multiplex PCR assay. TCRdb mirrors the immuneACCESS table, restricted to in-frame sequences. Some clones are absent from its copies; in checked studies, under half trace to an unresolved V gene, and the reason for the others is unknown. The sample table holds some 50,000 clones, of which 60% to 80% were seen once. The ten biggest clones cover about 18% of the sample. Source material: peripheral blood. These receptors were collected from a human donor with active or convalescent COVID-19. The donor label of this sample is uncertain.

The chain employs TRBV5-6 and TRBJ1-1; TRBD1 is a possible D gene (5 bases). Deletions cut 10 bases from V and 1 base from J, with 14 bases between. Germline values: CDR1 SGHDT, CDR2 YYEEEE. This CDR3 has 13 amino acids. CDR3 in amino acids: CAGRQGTNTEAFF. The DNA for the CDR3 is TGTGCCGGCCGGCAGGGAACGAACACTGAAGCTTTCTTT. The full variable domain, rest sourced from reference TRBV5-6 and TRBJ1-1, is DAGVTQSPTHLIKTRGQQVTLRCSPKSGHDTVSWYQQALGQGPQFIFQYYEEEERQRGNFPDRFSGHQFPNYSSELNVNALLLGDSALYLCAGRQGTNTEAFFGQGTRLTVV.

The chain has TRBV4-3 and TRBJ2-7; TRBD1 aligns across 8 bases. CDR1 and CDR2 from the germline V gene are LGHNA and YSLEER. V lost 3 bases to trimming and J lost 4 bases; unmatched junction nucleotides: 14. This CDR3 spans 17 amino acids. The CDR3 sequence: CASSQGWGTGFPYEQYF. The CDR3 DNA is TGCGCCAGCAGCCAGGGATGGGGGACAGGTTTCCCGTACGAGCAGTACTTC.

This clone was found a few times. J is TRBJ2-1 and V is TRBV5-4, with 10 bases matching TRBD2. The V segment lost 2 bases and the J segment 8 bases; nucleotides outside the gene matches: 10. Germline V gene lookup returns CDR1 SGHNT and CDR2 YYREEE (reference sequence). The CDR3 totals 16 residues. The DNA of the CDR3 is TGTGCCAGCAGCTTCCCTAGCGGGAGAAAGGAGGATGAGCAGTTCTTC. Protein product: CASSFPSGRKEDEQFF. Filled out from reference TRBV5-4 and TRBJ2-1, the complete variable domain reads ETGVTQSPTHLIKTRGQQVTLRCSSQSGHNTVSWYQQALGQGPQFIFQYYREEENGRGNFPPRFSGLQFPNYSSELNVNALELDDSALYLCASSFPSGRKEDEQFFGPGTRLTVL.

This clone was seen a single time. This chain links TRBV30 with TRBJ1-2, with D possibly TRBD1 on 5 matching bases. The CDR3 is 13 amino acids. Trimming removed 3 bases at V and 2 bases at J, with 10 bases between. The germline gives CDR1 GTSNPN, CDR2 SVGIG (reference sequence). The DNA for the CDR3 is TGTGCCTGGAGAGGGGCCTCGAACTATGGCTACACCTTC. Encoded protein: CAWRGASNYGYTF.

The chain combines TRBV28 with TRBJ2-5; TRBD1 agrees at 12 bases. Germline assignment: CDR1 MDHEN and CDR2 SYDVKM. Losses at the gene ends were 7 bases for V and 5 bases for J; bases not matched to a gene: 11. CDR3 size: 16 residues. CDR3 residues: CASNSAGTGGSETQYF. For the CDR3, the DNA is TGTGCCAGCAATTCGGCCGGGACAGGGGGCTCGGAGACCCAGTACTTC.

This CDR3 is CASSDSATITDTQYF. The CDR3 DNA reads as TGTGCCAGCAGTGATAGTGCGACTATCACAGATACGCAGTATTTT. The chain has TRBV25-1 and TRBJ2-3, with D possibly being TRBD2 (5 bases). Germline CDR1 is MGHDK and CDR2 is SYGVNS. This CDR3 contains 15 residues. Trimming left V 3 bases short and J 2 bases short, with 12 bases between.

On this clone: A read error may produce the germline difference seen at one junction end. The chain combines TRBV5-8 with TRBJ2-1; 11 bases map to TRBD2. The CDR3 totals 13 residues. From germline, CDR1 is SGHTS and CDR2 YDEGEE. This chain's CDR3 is CASSSGTSGRWLF. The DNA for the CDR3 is TGTGCCAGCAGCTCCGGAACTAGCGGGAGATGGCTCTTC.

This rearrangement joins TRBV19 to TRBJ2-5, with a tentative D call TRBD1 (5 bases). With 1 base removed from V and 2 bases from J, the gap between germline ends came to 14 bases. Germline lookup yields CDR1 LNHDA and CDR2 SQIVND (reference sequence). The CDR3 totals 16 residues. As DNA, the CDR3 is TGTGCCAGTAGTATAGGGTGGGGCAGCTTTCAAGAGACCCAGTACTTC. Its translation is CASSIGWGSFQETQYF.

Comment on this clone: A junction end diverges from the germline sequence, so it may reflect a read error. In nucleotides, the CDR3 is TGTGCCAGTACCCCCTCGACAGGCAAGCAGCCCCAGCATTTT. It yields the protein CASTPSTGKQPQHF. The chain combines TRBV19 with TRBJ1-5; D possibly corresponds to TRBD1 (6 bases). This CDR3 comprises 14 residues. Germline V gene sequence: CDR1 LNHDA, CDR2 SQIVND (reference sequence). Full variable domain (rest looked up from reference TRBV19 and TRBJ1-5): DGGITQSPKYLFRKEGQNVTLSCEQNLNHDAMYWYRQDPGQGLRLIYYSQIVNDFQKGDIAEGYSVSREKKESFPLTVTSAQKNPTAFYLCASTPSTGKQPQHFGDGTRLSIL.

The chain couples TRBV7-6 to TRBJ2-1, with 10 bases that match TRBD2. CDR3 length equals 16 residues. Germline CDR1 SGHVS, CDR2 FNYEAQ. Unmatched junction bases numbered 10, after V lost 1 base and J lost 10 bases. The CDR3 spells CASSLVGLAGVWEQFF. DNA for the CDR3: TGTGCCAGCAGCTTAGTTGGGCTAGCGGGAGTATGGGAGCAGTTCTTC.

The CDR3 protein is CSASAGITDTQYF. The CDR3 bases are TGCAGTGCTAGTGCGGGTATCACAGATACGCAGTATTTT. The chain joins TRBV20-1 to TRBJ2-3, with a possible D match to TRBD2 (5 bases). The germline CDR1 and CDR2 sequences are DFQATT and SNEGSKA (reference sequence). The length of the CDR3 is 13 residues. The V end was cut by 3 bases, the J end by 2 bases, with 9 bases between.

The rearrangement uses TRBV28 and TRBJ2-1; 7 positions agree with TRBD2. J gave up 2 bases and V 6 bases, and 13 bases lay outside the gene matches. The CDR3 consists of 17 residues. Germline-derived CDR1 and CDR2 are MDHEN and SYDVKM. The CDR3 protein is CASRKGLAAIAYNEQFF. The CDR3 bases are TGTGCCAGCAGAAAGGGGCTAGCGGCGATTGCCTACAATGAGCAGTTCTTC. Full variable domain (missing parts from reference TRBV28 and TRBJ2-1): DVKVTQSSRYLVKRTGEKVFLECVQDMDHENMFWYRQDPGLGLRLIYFSYDVKMKEKGDIPEGYSVSREKKERFSLILESASTNQTSMYLCASRKGLAAIAYNEQFFGPGTRLTVL.

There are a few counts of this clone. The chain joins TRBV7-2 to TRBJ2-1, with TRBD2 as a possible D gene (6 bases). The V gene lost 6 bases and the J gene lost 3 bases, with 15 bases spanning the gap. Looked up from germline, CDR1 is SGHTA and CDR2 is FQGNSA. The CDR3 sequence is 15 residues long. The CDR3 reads CASSFGGGNYNEQFF. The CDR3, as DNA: TGTGCCAGCAGTTTTGGGGGAGGCAACTACAATGAGCAGTTCTTC.

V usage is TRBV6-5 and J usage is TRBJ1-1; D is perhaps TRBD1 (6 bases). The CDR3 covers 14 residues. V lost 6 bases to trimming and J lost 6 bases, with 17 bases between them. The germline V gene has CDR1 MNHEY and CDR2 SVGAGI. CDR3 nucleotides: TGTGCCAGCAGCAAGACAGGCGCGATATCTGAAGCTTTCTTT. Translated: CASSKTGAISEAFF.

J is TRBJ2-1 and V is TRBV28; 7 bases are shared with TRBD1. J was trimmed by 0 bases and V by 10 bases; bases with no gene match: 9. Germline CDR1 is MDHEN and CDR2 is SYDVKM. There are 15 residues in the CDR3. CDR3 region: CANYKGDSSYNEQFF. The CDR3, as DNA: TGTGCCAACTATAAGGGGGACAGCTCCTACAATGAGCAGTTCTTC.

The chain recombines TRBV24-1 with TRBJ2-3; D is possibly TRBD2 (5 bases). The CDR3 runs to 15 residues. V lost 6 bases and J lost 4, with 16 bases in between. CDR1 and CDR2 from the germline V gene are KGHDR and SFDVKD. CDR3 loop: CATSPGSSGSDTQYF. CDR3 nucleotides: TGTGCCACCAGTCCGGGATCGTCAGGTTCAGATACGCAGTATTTT.

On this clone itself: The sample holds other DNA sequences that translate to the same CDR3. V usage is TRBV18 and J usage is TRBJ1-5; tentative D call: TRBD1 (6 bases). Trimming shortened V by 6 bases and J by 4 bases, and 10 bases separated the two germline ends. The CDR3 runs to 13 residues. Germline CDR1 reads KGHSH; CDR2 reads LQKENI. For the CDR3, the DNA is TGTGCCAGCTCCCTAGGACAGAATCAGCCCCAGCATTTT. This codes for CASSLGQNQPQHF.

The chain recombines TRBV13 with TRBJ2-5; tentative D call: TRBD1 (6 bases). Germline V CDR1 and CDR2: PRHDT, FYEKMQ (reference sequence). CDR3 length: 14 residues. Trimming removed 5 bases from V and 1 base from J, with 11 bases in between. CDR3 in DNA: TGTGCCAGCAGCCCACAGGGCAGCCAAGAGACCCAGTACTTC. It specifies CASSPQGSQETQYF.

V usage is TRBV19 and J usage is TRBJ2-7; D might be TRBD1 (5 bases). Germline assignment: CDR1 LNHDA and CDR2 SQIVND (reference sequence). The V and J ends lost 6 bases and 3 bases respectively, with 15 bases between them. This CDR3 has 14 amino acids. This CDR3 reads CASSTYIQGYEQYF. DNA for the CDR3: TGTGCCAGTAGCACATATATTCAGGGCTACGAGCAGTACTTC.

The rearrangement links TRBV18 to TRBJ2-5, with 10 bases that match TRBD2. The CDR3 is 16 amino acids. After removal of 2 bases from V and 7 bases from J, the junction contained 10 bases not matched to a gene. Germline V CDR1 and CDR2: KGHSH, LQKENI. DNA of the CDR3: TGTGCCAGCTCACCAGGTCTAGCGGGGGAAGAGAGGACCCAGTACTTC. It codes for CASSPGLAGEERTQYF.

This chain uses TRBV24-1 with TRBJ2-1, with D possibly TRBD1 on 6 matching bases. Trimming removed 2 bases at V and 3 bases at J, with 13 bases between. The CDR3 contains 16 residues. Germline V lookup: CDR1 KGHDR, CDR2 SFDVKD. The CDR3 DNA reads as TGTGCCACCAGTGATTACAGGGCGCCGAGCTACAATGAGCAGTTCTTC. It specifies CATSDYRAPSYNEQFF.

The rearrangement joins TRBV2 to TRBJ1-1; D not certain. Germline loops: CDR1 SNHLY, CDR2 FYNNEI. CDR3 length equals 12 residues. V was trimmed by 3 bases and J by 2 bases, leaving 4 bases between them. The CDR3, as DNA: TGTGCCAGCAGTGATCTTAACACTGAAGCTTTCTTT. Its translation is CASSDLNTEAFF. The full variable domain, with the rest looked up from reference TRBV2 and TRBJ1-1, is EPEVTQTPSHQVTQMGQEVILRCVPISNHLYFYWYRQILGQKVEFLVSFYNNEISEKSEIFDDQFSVERPDGSNFTLKIRSTKLEDSAMYFCASSDLNTEAFFGQGTRLTVV.

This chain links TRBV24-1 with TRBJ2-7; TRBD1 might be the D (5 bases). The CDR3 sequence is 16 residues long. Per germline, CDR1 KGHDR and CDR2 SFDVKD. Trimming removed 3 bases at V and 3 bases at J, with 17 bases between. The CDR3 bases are TGTGCCACCAGTGATCCGCAGGGATCGCTCATCTACGAGCAGTACTTC. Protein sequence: CATSDPQGSLIYEQYF.

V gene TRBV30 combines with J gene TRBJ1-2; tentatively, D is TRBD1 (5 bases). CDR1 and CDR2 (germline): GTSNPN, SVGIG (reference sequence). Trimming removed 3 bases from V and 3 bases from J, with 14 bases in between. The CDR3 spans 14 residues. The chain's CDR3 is CAWSRITGDYGYTF. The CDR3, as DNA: TGTGCCTGGAGCAGAATTACAGGCGACTATGGCTACACCTTC.

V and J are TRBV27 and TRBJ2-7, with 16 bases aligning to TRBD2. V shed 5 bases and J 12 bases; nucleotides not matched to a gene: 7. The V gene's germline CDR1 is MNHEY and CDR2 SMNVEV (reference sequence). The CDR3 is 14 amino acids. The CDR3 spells CASSPGLAGGPLYF. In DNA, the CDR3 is TGTGCCAGCAGTCCGGGACTAGCGGGAGGGCCACTGTACTTC.

In DNA, the CDR3 is TGTGCCAGCAGCTTCGGGGGGATAGGGCACGAGCAGTACTTC. This gives the protein CASSFGGIGHEQYF. The V and J genes are TRBV7-9 and TRBJ2-7, with 7 bases aligning to TRBD2. This CDR3 spans 14 amino acids. Germline V gives CDR1 SEHNR, CDR2 FQNEAQ (reference sequence). J lost 5 bases, V lost 3 bases, and 7 bases had no gene match.

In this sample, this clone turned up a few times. The CDR3 DNA follows: TGTGCCAGCAGTTACGATGAGGAGAACTATGGCTACACCTTC. This sequence encodes CASSYDEENYGYTF. The chain joins TRBV6-2 or TRBV6-3 to TRBJ1-2; D not resolved. Germline CDR1 is MNHEY and CDR2 is SVGEGT. The CDR3 spans 14 residues. V was cut by 2 bases and J by 2 bases, with 9 bases left in between.

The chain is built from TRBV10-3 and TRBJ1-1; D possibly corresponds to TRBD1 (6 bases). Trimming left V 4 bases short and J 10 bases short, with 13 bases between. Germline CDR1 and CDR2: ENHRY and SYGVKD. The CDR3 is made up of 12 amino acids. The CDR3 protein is CAISGEGTRAFF. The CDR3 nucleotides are TGTGCCATCAGTGGAGAGGGGACACGAGCTTTCTTT.

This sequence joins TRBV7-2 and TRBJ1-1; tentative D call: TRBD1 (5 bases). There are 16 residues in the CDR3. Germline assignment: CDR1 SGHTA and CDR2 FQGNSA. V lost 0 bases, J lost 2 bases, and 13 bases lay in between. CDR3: CASSLALAGPNTEAFF. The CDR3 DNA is TGTGCCAGCAGCTTAGCGTTAGCAGGGCCTAACACTGAAGCTTTCTTT. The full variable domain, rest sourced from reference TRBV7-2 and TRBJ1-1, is GAGVSQSPSNKVTEKGKDVELRCDPISGHTALYWYRQSLGQGLEFLIYFQGNSAPDKSGLPSDRFSAERTGGSVSTLTIQRTQQEDSAVYLCASSLALAGPNTEAFFGQGTRLTVV.

The CDR3 region is CASSPPAGEGANEQFF. In nucleotides, the CDR3 is TGTGCCAGCAGTCCCCCAGCGGGAGAGGGGGCCAATGAGCAGTTCTTC. The J gene is TRBJ2-1, the V gene TRBV28; D perhaps matches TRBD2 (8 bases). V shed 5 bases and J shed 6 bases, with 20 bases lying between them. The CDR3 extends over 16 amino acids. The germline gives CDR1 MDHEN, CDR2 SYDVKM.

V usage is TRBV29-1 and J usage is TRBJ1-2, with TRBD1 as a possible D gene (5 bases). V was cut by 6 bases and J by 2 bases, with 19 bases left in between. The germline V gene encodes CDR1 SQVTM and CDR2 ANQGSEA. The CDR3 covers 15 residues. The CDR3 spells CSVMMGGRVNYGYTF. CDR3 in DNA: TGCAGCGTAATGATGGGGGGACGGGTCAACTATGGCTACACCTTC.